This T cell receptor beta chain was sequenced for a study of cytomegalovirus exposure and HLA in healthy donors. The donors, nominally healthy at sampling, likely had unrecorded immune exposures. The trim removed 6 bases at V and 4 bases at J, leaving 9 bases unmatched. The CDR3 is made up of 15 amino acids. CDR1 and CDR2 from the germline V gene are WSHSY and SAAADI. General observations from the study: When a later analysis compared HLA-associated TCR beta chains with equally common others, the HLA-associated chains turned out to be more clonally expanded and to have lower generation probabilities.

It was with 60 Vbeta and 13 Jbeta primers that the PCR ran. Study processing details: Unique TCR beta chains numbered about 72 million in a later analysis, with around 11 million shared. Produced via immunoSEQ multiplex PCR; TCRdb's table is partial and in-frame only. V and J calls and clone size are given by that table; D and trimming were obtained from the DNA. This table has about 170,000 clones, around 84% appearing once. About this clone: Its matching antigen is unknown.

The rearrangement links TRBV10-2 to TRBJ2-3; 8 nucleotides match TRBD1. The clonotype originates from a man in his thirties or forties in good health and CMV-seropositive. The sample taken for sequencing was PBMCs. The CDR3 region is CASRPGQGSADTQYF. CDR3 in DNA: TGCGCCAGCAGACCCGGACAGGGAAGTGCAGATACGCAGTATTTT.